A selection of T cell receptor beta chains follows, all from one sample in a study of shared clonotypes between healthy human individuals. This table comes from immunoSEQ multiplex PCR, and its TCRdb copy is limited to in-frame clones, with some not included. The sample has some 530,000 clones; 60% to 80% are singletons. Sequencing was done on a sample of PBMCs. These receptors all stem from a woman between 40 and 50 years old in good health. Some clones in this sample may be carry-over from other donors' samples. The CDR3 runs from the conserved cysteine through the conserved F or W. Fields, in order: D gene, J gene, V gene, clone size, CDR3 length, CDR3 protein, CDR3 DNA. D genes are given only for firm matches. The size entry is marked missing in some rows and otherwise reads once, few, many or a size class.

d_gene: -; j_gene: TRBJ2-7; v_gene: TRBV21-1; abundance: -; len: 10; CDR3aa: CASRPNEQYF; CDR3nt: TGTGCCAGCAGGCCCAACGAGCAGTACTTC
d_gene: -; j_gene: TRBJ2-6; v_gene: TRBV10-3; abundance: -; len: 16; CDR3aa: CAISDPQSSGANVLTF; CDR3nt: TGTGCCATCAGTGACCCACAAAGCTCTGGGGCCAACGTCCTGACTTTC
d_gene: -; j_gene: TRBJ1-1; v_gene: TRBV5-4; abundance: -; len: 11; CDR3aa: CASSLDTEAFF; CDR3nt: TGTGCCAGCAGCTTAGATACTGAAGCTTTCTTT
d_gene: TRBD1; j_gene: TRBJ2-1; v_gene: TRBV15; abundance: -; len: 15; CDR3aa: CASSTGVNSYNEQFF; CDR3nt: TGTGCCAGCTCTACAGGGGTCAACTCCTACAATGAGCAGTTCTTC
d_gene: TRBD2; j_gene: TRBJ2-1; v_gene: TRBV7-7; abundance: -; len: 15; CDR3aa: CASSLAGGRGNEQFF; CDR3nt: TGTGCTAGCAGCTTAGCTGGCGGGAGGGGCAATGAGCAGTTCTTC
d_gene: -; j_gene: TRBJ2-7; v_gene: TRBV19; abundance: few; len: 15; CDR3aa: CASSPLPDSPYEQYF; CDR3nt: TGTGCCAGTAGCCCTCTTCCGGACAGCCCCTACGAGCAGTACTTC
d_gene: -; j_gene: TRBJ2-3; v_gene: TRBV7-9; abundance: once; len: 11; CDR3aa: CASSSSDTQYF; CDR3nt: TGTGCCAGCAGCTCTTCAGATACGCAGTATTTT
d_gene: TRBD2; j_gene: TRBJ2-3; v_gene: TRBV19; abundance: -; len: 15; CDR3aa: CASSIDLAGTDTQYF; CDR3nt: TGTGCCAGTAGTATAGACCTAGCGGGCACAGATACGCAGTATTTT
d_gene: -; j_gene: TRBJ2-7; v_gene: TRBV19; abundance: -; len: 13; CDR3aa: CASSDGSGYEQYF; CDR3nt: TGTGCCAGTAGTGACGGGAGCGGGTACGAGCAGTACTTC
d_gene: TRBD1; j_gene: TRBJ1-1; v_gene: TRBV5-1; abundance: -; len: 15; CDR3aa: CASSLEGASDTEAFF; CDR3nt: TGCGCCAGCAGCTTGGAGGGGGCGAGCGACACTGAAGCTTTCTTT
d_gene: -; j_gene: TRBJ1-2; v_gene: TRBV9; abundance: -; len: 11; CDR3aa: CASSGLYGYTF; CDR3nt: TGTGCCAGCAGTGGACTCTATGGCTACACCTTC
d_gene: -; j_gene: TRBJ2-7; v_gene: TRBV5-1; abundance: -; len: 13; CDR3aa: CASSLGTVGEQYF; CDR3nt: TGCGCCAGCAGCCTAGGGACTGTGGGGGAGCAGTACTTC
d_gene: -; j_gene: TRBJ1-1; v_gene: TRBV30; abundance: -; len: 14; CDR3aa: CAWSVRTGVTEAFF; CDR3nt: TGTGCCTGGAGTGTACGGACGGGGGTCACTGAAGCTTTCTTT
d_gene: -; j_gene: TRBJ1-4; v_gene: TRBV15; abundance: -; len: 15; CDR3aa: CATSRGGATNEKLFF; CDR3nt: TGTGCCACCAGCAGAGGGGGGGCAACTAATGAAAAACTGTTTTTT
d_gene: -; j_gene: TRBJ2-5; v_gene: TRBV2; abundance: once; len: 13; CDR3aa: CASRLGQQETQYF; CDR3nt: TGTGCCAGCAGGTTAGGGCAGCAAGAGACCCAGTACTTC
d_gene: -; j_gene: TRBJ2-3; v_gene: TRBV19; abundance: -; len: 14; CDR3aa: CASSIGLATDTQYF; CDR3nt: TGTGCCAGTAGTATCGGTCTCGCCACAGATACGCAGTATTTT
d_gene: TRBD2; j_gene: TRBJ2-1; v_gene: TRBV7-3; abundance: -; len: 15; CDR3aa: CASSLGTSGNNEQFF; CDR3nt: TGTGCCAGCAGCTTGGGGACTAGCGGGAACAATGAGCAGTTCTTC
d_gene: TRBD2; j_gene: TRBJ2-5; v_gene: TRBV5-1; abundance: -; len: 15; CDR3aa: CASSLGLAGGETQYF; CDR3nt: TGCGCCAGCAGCTTGGGACTAGCGGGCGGGGAGACCCAGTACTTC
d_gene: TRBD2; j_gene: TRBJ2-1; v_gene: TRBV4-1; abundance: many; len: 19; CDR3aa: CASSLSRSSGNQRYNEQFF; CDR3nt: TGCGCCAGCAGCCTCAGTAGATCTAGCGGGAACCAAAGATACAATGAGCAGTTCTTC
d_gene: -; j_gene: TRBJ2-7; v_gene: TRBV27; abundance: -; len: 16; CDR3aa: CASSSSYNTISYEQYF; CDR3nt: TGTGCCAGCAGCTCCTCCTACAACACGATCTCCTACGAGCAGTACTTC
d_gene: -; j_gene: TRBJ2-1; v_gene: TRBV5-1; abundance: -; len: 19; CDR3aa: CASSLARQGPLRRDNEQFF; CDR3nt: TGCGCCAGCAGCTTGGCTCGGCAGGGGCCCCTACGGAGGGACAATGAGCAGTTCTTC
d_gene: -; j_gene: TRBJ2-3; v_gene: TRBV9; abundance: many; len: 14; CDR3aa: CASSVVEGGDTQYF; CDR3nt: TGTGCCAGCAGCGTAGTGGAGGGGGGAGATACGCAGTATTTT
d_gene: -; j_gene: TRBJ1-5; v_gene: TRBV27; abundance: -; len: 13; CDR3aa: CASSLRRNQPQHF; CDR3nt: TGTGCCAGCAGTCTCCGCCGCAATCAGCCCCAGCATTTT
d_gene: TRBD2; j_gene: TRBJ2-7; v_gene: TRBV19; abundance: once; len: 16; CDR3aa: CASSPRLAGIPYEQYF; CDR3nt: TGTGCCAGTAGTCCGAGACTAGCGGGAATCCCCTACGAGCAGTACTTC
d_gene: -; j_gene: TRBJ1-5; v_gene: TRBV7-2; abundance: -; len: 16; CDR3aa: CASSFSDAYSNQPQHF; CDR3nt: TGTGCCAGCAGCTTCTCGGATGCCTATAGCAATCAGCCCCAGCATTTT
d_gene: -; j_gene: TRBJ2-7; v_gene: TRBV6-6; abundance: -; len: 12; CDR3aa: CASSPGDYEQYF; CDR3nt: TGTGCCAGCAGTCCCGGAGACTACGAGCAGTACTTC
d_gene: -; j_gene: TRBJ2-3; v_gene: TRBV6-5; abundance: -; len: 14; CDR3aa: CASSYFGTSDTQYF; CDR3nt: TGTGCCAGCAGTTACTTTGGGACTTCAGATACGCAGTATTTT
d_gene: -; j_gene: TRBJ2-7; v_gene: TRBV30; abundance: -; len: 14; CDR3aa: CAWSRQALTYEQYF; CDR3nt: TGTGCCTGGAGTCGACAGGCGCTTACCTACGAGCAGTACTTC
d_gene: TRBD2; j_gene: TRBJ2-5; v_gene: TRBV14; abundance: -; len: 16; CDR3aa: CASSPIAGGPGETQYF; CDR3nt: TGTGCCAGCAGCCCCATAGCGGGAGGGCCGGGAGAGACCCAGTACTTC
d_gene: -; j_gene: TRBJ2-3; v_gene: TRBV29-1; abundance: once; len: 12; CDR3aa: CSVGTGGDTQYF; CDR3nt: TGCAGCGTGGGGACGGGCGGGGATACGCAGTATTTT
d_gene: -; j_gene: TRBJ2-7; v_gene: TRBV6-1; abundance: -; len: 13; CDR3aa: CASRGGQTYEQYF; CDR3nt: TGTGCCAGCAGGGGGGGACAGACCTACGAGCAGTACTTC
d_gene: -; j_gene: TRBJ2-7; v_gene: TRBV2; abundance: -; len: 12; CDR3aa: CASTQSSYEQYF; CDR3nt: TGTGCCAGCACCCAAAGTTCCTACGAGCAGTACTTC
d_gene: -; j_gene: TRBJ1-1; v_gene: TRBV13; abundance: -; len: 13; CDR3aa: CASSTPGNTEAFF; CDR3nt: TGTGCCAGCAGCACACCAGGGAACACTGAAGCTTTCTTT
d_gene: TRBD1; j_gene: TRBJ1-3; v_gene: TRBV14; abundance: few; len: 15; CDR3aa: CASSPATGRQNTIYF; CDR3nt: TGTGCCAGCAGTCCTGCGACAGGGAGGCAAAACACCATATATTTT
d_gene: TRBD1; j_gene: TRBJ2-7; v_gene: TRBV14; abundance: many; len: 15; CDR3aa: CASSLDRGSSYEQYF; CDR3nt: TGTGCCAGCAGCCTAGACAGGGGAAGCTCCTACGAGCAGTACTTC
d_gene: -; j_gene: TRBJ1-5; v_gene: TRBV21-1; abundance: few; len: 17; CDR3aa: CASSNPHPTGRRQPQHF; CDR3nt: TGTGCCAGCAGCAATCCCCATCCGACAGGGCGAAGGCAGCCCCAGCATTTT
d_gene: -; j_gene: TRBJ1-2; v_gene: TRBV7-2; abundance: -; len: 15; CDR3aa: CASSLGTASYYGYTF; CDR3nt: TGTGCCAGCAGCTTAGGCACAGCATCCTACTATGGCTACACCTTC
d_gene: TRBD1; j_gene: TRBJ2-3; v_gene: TRBV15; abundance: -; len: 16; CDR3aa: CATSRDWTGGADTQYF; CDR3nt: TGTGCCACCAGCAGAGATTGGACAGGGGGCGCCGATACGCAGTATTTT
d_gene: TRBD1; j_gene: TRBJ2-1; v_gene: TRBV18; abundance: -; len: 15; CDR3aa: CASSPSLDRGPEQFF; CDR3nt: TGTGCCAGCTCACCATCACTGGACAGGGGTCCTGAGCAGTTCTTC
d_gene: -; j_gene: TRBJ2-3; v_gene: TRBV5-1; abundance: -; len: 14; CDR3aa: CASSLESSTDTQYF; CDR3nt: TGCGCCAGCAGCTTGGAGTCTAGCACAGATACGCAGTATTTT
d_gene: -; j_gene: TRBJ1-5; v_gene: TRBV7-8; abundance: -; len: 15; CDR3aa: CASSFGGQSNQPQHF; CDR3nt: TGTGCCAGCAGCTTTGGAGGACAGTCCAATCAGCCCCAGCATTTT
d_gene: TRBD2; j_gene: TRBJ2-1; v_gene: TRBV10-3; abundance: -; len: 13; CDR3aa: CAISVQRENEQFF; CDR3nt: TGTGCCATCAGCGTCCAGCGGGAGAATGAGCAGTTCTTC
d_gene: -; j_gene: TRBJ1-1; v_gene: TRBV11-2; abundance: -; len: 13; CDR3aa: CASSLGSGRGAFF; CDR3nt: TGTGCCAGCAGCTTAGGGAGTGGCCGTGGGGCTTTCTTT
d_gene: -; j_gene: TRBJ2-3; v_gene: TRBV11-2; abundance: -; len: 15; CDR3aa: CASSLDRQSTDTQYF; CDR3nt: TGTGCCAGCAGCTTAGATCGACAGAGCACAGATACGCAGTATTTT
d_gene: TRBD1; j_gene: TRBJ2-6; v_gene: TRBV5-1; abundance: -; len: 17; CDR3aa: CASSLGQGTSGANVLTF; CDR3nt: TGCGCCAGCAGCTTGGGACAGGGGACCTCTGGGGCCAACGTCCTGACTTTC
d_gene: TRBD2; j_gene: TRBJ2-7; v_gene: TRBV7-8; abundance: -; len: 16; CDR3aa: CASSLAPGLAGREQYF; CDR3nt: TGTGCCAGCAGCTTAGCGCCGGGACTAGCGGGACGGGAGCAGTACTTC
d_gene: -; j_gene: TRBJ2-5; v_gene: TRBV14; abundance: -; len: 12; CDR3aa: CASSQGMETQYF; CDR3nt: TGTGCCAGCAGCCAAGGGATGGAGACCCAGTACTTC
d_gene: -; j_gene: TRBJ1-5; v_gene: TRBV18; abundance: few; len: 16; CDR3aa: CASSPYGGYPREPQHF; CDR3nt: TGTGCCAGCTCACCGTACGGTGGGTACCCAAGGGAGCCCCAGCATTTT
d_gene: TRBD1; j_gene: TRBJ1-2; v_gene: TRBV30; abundance: few; len: 13; CDR3aa: CAWNRGLDYGYTF; CDR3nt: TGTGCCTGGAACAGGGGTTTGGACTATGGCTACACCTTC
d_gene: TRBD1; j_gene: TRBJ1-6; v_gene: TRBV10-3; abundance: -; len: 15; CDR3aa: CAISPAGGYNSPLHF; CDR3nt: TGTGCCATCAGTCCAGCAGGGGGATATAATTCACCCCTCCACTTT
d_gene: -; j_gene: TRBJ2-1; v_gene: TRBV7-9; abundance: once; len: 18; CDR3aa: CASSSPPPLLSSYNEQFF; CDR3nt: TGTGCCAGCAGCTCACCCCCCCCGCTGCTGAGCTCCTACAATGAGCAGTTCTTC
d_gene: TRBD2; j_gene: TRBJ2-2; v_gene: TRBV2; abundance: -; len: 15; CDR3aa: CASFSGRGADGELFF; CDR3nt: TGTGCCAGCTTTAGCGGGAGAGGGGCCGACGGGGAGCTGTTTTTT